The text below deals with one T cell receptor (beta chain). Antigen unknown. As for treatment: oral pan-JAK inhibitor, 5-10 mg twice daily. RNA was extracted and reverse transcribed into cDNA as the sequencing template. The method was immunoSEQ multiplex PCR; TCRdb's version includes in-frame clones alone and lacks a portion of them. Seen here are 95,000 to 100,000 clones, 55% to 70% observed once, and the top ten hold around 15%. These data originate in a study of CD8+ T cells in alopecia areata. Notes on the study in general: With one nonresponder, baseline CD8+ expansion's link to response remains uncertain. Affected lesional scalp, above all in alopecia totalis/universalis, was more clonal than normal scalp.

V gave up 0 bases and J gave up 0 bases; unmatched junction bases: 6. CDR1 and CDR2 (germline): SGHRS, YFSETQ. The CDR3 sequence is 17 residues long. Here the sequenced sample was CD8+ T cells sorted from blood, taken at approximately week 56, from a patient treated with tofacitinib. V gene TRBV5-1 combines with J gene TRBJ2-5, with 9 bases lining up with TRBD2. The sequence was obtained from a human donor with alopecia areata. The CDR3 DNA reads TGCGCCAGCAGCTTGGGTACTAGCGGGCTGTACCAAGAGACCCAGTACTTC. Encoded protein: CASSLGTSGLYQETQYF.